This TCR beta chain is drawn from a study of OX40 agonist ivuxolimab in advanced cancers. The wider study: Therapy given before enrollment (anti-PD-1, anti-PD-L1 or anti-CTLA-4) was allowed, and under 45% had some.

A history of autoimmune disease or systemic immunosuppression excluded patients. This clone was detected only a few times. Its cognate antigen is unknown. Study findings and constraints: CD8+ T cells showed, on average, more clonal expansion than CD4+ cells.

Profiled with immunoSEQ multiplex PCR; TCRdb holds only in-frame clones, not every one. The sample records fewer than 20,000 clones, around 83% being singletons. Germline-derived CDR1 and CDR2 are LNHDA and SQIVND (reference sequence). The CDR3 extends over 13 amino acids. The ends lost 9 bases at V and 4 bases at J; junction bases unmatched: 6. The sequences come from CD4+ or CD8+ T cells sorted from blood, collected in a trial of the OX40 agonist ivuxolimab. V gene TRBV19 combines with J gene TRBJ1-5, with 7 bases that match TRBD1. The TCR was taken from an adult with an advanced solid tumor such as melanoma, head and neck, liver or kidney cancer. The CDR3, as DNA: TGTGCCAGCGAGTACAGGGGAAATCAGCCCCAGCATTTT. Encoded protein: CASEYRGNQPQHF.